One TCR beta chain is described in this entry. Authors' methods: Reference gene primer amplification gave nucleated cell count estimates. Sequencing was performed with immunoSEQ multiplex PCR; in TCRdb, only in-frame clones are kept and a portion is missing. The DNA gave D and trimming, while V, J and clone size come from that table. Of about 170,000 clones listed, 83% were seen once; the top ten hold roughly 2%. The source of the sample is a study of blood T cell repertoires in COVID-19. On the study more broadly: Acute and convalescent COVID-19 samples came from the United States, Italy and Spain. PBMCs, B-cell-depleted T cells, or T cells provided the cDNA or gDNA that made up the material.

This CDR3 spans 15 amino acids. Germline CDR1 reads SGHTA; CDR2 reads FQGTGA. With V trimmed by 4 bases and J by 4 bases, 9 bases remained unmatched. This receptor was obtained from a woman of 80 years or more with acute or convalescent COVID-19. Material: peripheral blood. This chain links TRBV7-3 with TRBJ1-2, with 7 bases fitting TRBD1. In DNA, the CDR3 is TGTGCCAGCAGCTCGGAACAGGGGCCATCCTATGGCTACACCTTC. Encoded protein: CASSSEQGPSYGYTF.